Below are 9 T cell receptor beta chains sequenced from a single sample in a study of beta chain features in type 1 diabetes. cDNA synthesis used the whole RNA isolate, giving expressed TCRB sequences. Measured with immunoSEQ multiplex PCR; TCRdb has only the in-frame clones, and not every one. Among fewer than 400,000 clones, less than 10% were seen once, and the ten largest hold around 0.45%. The sample consisted of central memory CD4+ T cells from blood. These receptors came from a woman aged 18-29 years in good health.

There are a few counts of this clone. CDR3 loop: CASSPGLATRELFF. The CDR3, as DNA: TGTGCCAGCAGTCCGGGACTAGCGACCAGGGAGCTGTTTTTT. The J gene is TRBJ2-2, the V gene TRBV11-1; 10 positions match TRBD2. CDR3 length equals 14 residues. Looked up from germline, CDR1 is SGHAT and CDR2 is FQDESV (reference sequence). The ends lost 6 bases at V and 9 bases at J; junction bases unmatched: 7.

The chain uses TRBV2 and TRBJ2-1; a weak D match, TRBD2 (6 bases). V lost 1 base, J lost 15 bases, and 10 bases lay in between. CDR3 length: 11 amino acids. Germline V gene sequence: CDR1 SNHLY, CDR2 FYNNEI. The CDR3 DNA reads TGTGCCAGCAGTGAAGGGAGGGTGGGGTTCTTC. This codes for CASSEGRVGFF.

This clone was seen a few times. The rearrangement joins TRBV7-2 to TRBJ1-1; D is perhaps TRBD1 (5 bases). This CDR3 spans 15 amino acids. Trimming removed 3 bases from V and 5 bases from J, with 16 bases in between. Germline V gene sequence: CDR1 SGHTA, CDR2 FQGNSA. CDR3 in amino acids: CASSLTESLGTEAFF. CDR3 nucleotides: TGTGCCAGCAGCTTGACAGAGTCTTTGGGGACTGAAGCTTTCTTT.

In this sample, this clone turned up a few times. V usage is TRBV5-8 and J usage is TRBJ2-1; 8 nucleotides agree with TRBD2. The germline CDR1 and CDR2 sequences are SGHTS and YDEGEE. V gave up 5 bases and J gave up 4 bases; unmatched junction bases: 8. This CDR3 comprises 15 residues. The CDR3 region has the DNA TGTGCCAGCAGGACCACTAGCGGAAGTTACAATGAGCAGTTCTTC. This gives the protein CASRTTSGSYNEQFF.

Comment on this clone: A junction boundary mismatches the germline segment, possibly from a read error. The CDR3 is CASSYSWGSSDTQYF. For the CDR3, the DNA is TGTGCCAGCAGTTACTCTTGGGGGAGTTCAGATACGCAGTATTTT. The chain links TRBV10-3 to TRBJ2-3, with D tentatively TRBD1 or TRBD2 (5 bases each). The germline V gene has CDR1 ENHRY and CDR2 SYGVKD. CDR3 length equals 15 residues.

This chain links TRBV6-6 with TRBJ2-5; D remains unclear. From germline, CDR1 is MNHNY and CDR2 SVGAGI (reference sequence). V dropped 6 bases and J dropped 7 bases, with 9 bases sitting between them. The CDR3 is 11 amino acids. CDR3 DNA sequence: TGTGCCAGCAGCTCCGTGGGGACCCAGTACTTC. This translates into CASSSVGTQYF.

This clone was seen repeatedly, ten times or more. This chain uses TRBV6-6 with TRBJ2-2; D not resolved. Per germline, CDR1 MNHNY and CDR2 SVGAGI (reference sequence). The CDR3 consists of 13 residues. V was trimmed by 5 bases and J by 5 bases, leaving 9 bases between them. Here the CDR3 DNA reads TGTGCCAGCAGTGGTGTAAGGACCGGGGAGCTGTTTTTT. It is translated as CASSGVRTGELFF.

The V and J genes are TRBV28 and TRBJ2-7, with 15 bases identical to TRBD2. The CDR3 extends over 16 amino acids. Per the germline V gene, CDR1 is MDHEN and CDR2 is SYDVKM. V shed 6 bases and J 5 bases; nucleotides not matched to a gene: 8. The CDR3 DNA reads as TGTGCCAGCAGAAAAGGACTAGCGGGAGGGACCCACGAGCAGTACTTC. This translates into CASRKGLAGGTHEQYF.

This clone was observed a handful of times. The chain has TRBV19 and TRBJ2-7; D unclear. The CDR3 spans 13 residues. The V gene lost 5 bases and the J gene lost 0 bases, with 8 bases spanning the gap. Germline CDR1 is LNHDA and CDR2 is SQIVND (reference sequence). CDR3 amino acids: CASSDLASYEQYF. As DNA, the CDR3 is TGTGCCAGTAGTGACCTCGCCTCCTACGAGCAGTACTTC.